This T cell receptor (beta chain) was observed in a study of blood T cells in healthy people across ages. The use of a sample-barcoded 5' primer and a J-beta primer mix characterized a second PCR of roughly 7 to 11 cycles. A template-switch adaptor with 12 random nucleotides tagged each cDNA molecule. Each of the samples gave a minimum of 2.5 million paired-end reads that contained CDR3. MiXCR, run by TCRdb on the 5' RACE reads, gives a single entry per CDR3 protein. Of roughly 790,000 distinct CDR3 sequences in the sample, approximately 43% were seen once. Looked up from germline, CDR1 is MNHEY and CDR2 is SVGAGI. Trimming took 0 bases from V and 5 from J; bases not matched to a gene: 4. This CDR3 is 15 amino acids long. There are many counts of this clonotype.

This TCR was sampled from a woman aged 55-70 years in good health. The sequencing input was blood. The J gene is TRBJ2-7, the V gene TRBV6-5; 10 bases are a match to TRBD1. For the CDR3, the DNA is TGTGCCAGCAGTTACTCGGGACAGGGGAAGAACGAGCAGTACTTC. Its translation is CASSYSGQGKNEQYF.